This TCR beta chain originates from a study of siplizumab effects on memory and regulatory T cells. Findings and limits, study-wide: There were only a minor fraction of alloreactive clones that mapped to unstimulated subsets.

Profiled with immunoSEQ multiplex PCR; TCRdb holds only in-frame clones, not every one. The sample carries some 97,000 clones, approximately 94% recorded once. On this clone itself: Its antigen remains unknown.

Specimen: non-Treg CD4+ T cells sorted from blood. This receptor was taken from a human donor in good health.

This CDR3 reads CASSTGQGSYEQYF. DNA for the CDR3: TGTGCCAGCTCAACCGGACAGGGTTCCTACGAGCAGTACTTC. This sequence joins TRBV18 and TRBJ2-7, with 8 positions matching TRBD1. Germline V gives CDR1 KGHSH, CDR2 LQKENI. CDR3 length equals 14 residues. The V and J ends lost 5 bases and 1 base, in that order; junction bases with no gene match: 4.